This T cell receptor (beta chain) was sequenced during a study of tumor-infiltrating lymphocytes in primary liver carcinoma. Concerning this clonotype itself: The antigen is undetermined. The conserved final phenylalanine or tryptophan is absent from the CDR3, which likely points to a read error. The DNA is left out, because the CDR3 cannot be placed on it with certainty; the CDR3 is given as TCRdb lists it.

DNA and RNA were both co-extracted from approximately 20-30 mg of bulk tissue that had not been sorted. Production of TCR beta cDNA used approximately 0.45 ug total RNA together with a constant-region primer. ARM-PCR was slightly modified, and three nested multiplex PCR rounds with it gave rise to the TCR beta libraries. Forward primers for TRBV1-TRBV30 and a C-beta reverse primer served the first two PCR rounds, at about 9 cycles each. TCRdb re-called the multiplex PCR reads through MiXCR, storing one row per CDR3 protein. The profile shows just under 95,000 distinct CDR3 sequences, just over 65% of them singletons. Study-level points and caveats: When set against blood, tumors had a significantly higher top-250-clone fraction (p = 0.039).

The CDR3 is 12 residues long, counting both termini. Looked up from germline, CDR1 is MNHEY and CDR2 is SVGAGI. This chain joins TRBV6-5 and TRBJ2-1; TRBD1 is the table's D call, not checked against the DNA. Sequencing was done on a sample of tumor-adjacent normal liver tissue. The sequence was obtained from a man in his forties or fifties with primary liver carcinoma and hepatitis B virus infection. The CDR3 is CASRDSYNEQFI.